This entry is about one T cell receptor (beta chain). Its specific antigen is unknown. There are no base qualities to consult, and no much larger clone falls within one base. The immunoSEQ Assay, a bias-controlled multiplex PCR, was used to amplify TCRbeta CDR3 regions from genomic DNA. Per the source publication's procedure: Nucleated cell counts per sample were estimated from amplification of reference gene primers within the assay. To quantify the absolute abundance of each unique TCRbeta CDR3 rearrangement, sequence reads were collapsed and filtered. For each sample, productive Simpson clonality was calculated as the square root of Simpson's diversity index over productive rearrangements. Sourced from immuneACCESS, this table was stored by TCRdb with only in-frame sequences that have V and J called. A share of the clones is absent; for the studies checked, an unresolved V gene accounts for under half, and the remainder has no known explanation. V and J calls and clone size are copied from that table; D and trimming were computed from the DNA. Recorded for this sample are about 220,000 clones; 75% to 90% of them occurred a single time. The ten largest clones add up to less than 4.5% of the sample.

CDR1 and CDR2, looked up from the germline V gene (reference sequence), are MNHEY and SMNVEV. Taken from cysteine to phenylalanine, the CDR3 has 14 residues. Only the CDR3 part of the read is kept: 42 bases, read in frame from the first base. The trim is 3 bases for V and 4 bases for J, with a gap of 10 bases between the germline ends. Enrolling through a virtual design, the prospective study's participants ranged in age from about 18 to 89 years and lived across 24 United States geographic areas. In the prospective study, participants were assigned to cohorts based on the clinical history participants reported in a screening survey and a study questionnaire. Each participant in the prospective study had whole blood, serum and a nasopharyngeal or oropharyngeal swab collected by mobile phlebotomists. Prospective study participants could optionally give additional blood draws and questionnaires over an approximately two-month period. Prospective study blood samples were shipped either frozen or at room temperature before DNA extraction.

This sample was taken from a study of blood T cell repertoires in COVID-19 (dated by TCRdb to the early 2020s). Background for the entire study: Samples from collaborators originated in the United States, Italy and Spain and spanned both the acute and convalescent phases of COVID-19. The material from the prospective study consisted of cDNA or gDNA derived from T cells, B-cell-depleted T cells, or PBMCs. The dataset comprised deeply sampled blood TCRbeta repertoires from subjects exposed to, actively infected with, or recovered from COVID-19. A freely available public database, intended as a resource for researchers studying the immune response to SARS-CoV-2, is where the repertoires were released. Samples came from the ongoing ImmuneRACE study (first 160 participants) plus 1,254 subjects from 6 global collaborators. The sample metadata nearly always contained a de-identified subject ID, COVID-19 status, age in years and sex. Where HLA class I and class II types were available, the types were taken from metadata supplied by the sample provider, not from assay-based typing. Points the paper makes about the study in general: Clinical and demographic metadata were provided uncurated, with the amount varying by source and participant.

This sequence was found in a woman aged 40 to 55 with acute COVID-19. Sequenced sample: PBMCs or T cells enriched from blood (not recorded which). The chain uses TRBV27 and TRBJ2-1; the D gene is possibly TRBD1, with 5 bases matching. CDR3 sequence: CASSLGTGYNEQFF. The DNA is TGTGCCAGCAGTTTGGGAACAGGTTACAATGAGCAGTTCTTC.